Presented here are 23 T cell receptor beta chains from one specimen sequenced in a study of CD4+ T cells in melanoma. Assay used: immunoSEQ multiplex PCR; TCRdb lists only in-frame clones, some missing. The sample lists some 150,000 clones, about nine tenths occurring once. These TCRs come from a human donor with melanoma.

The CDR3 sequence: CASSTNPGRNTEAFF. The CDR3 DNA sequence: TGTGCCAGTAGTACCAATCCCGGCAGGAACACTGAAGCTTTCTTT. The chain is built from TRBV19 and TRBJ1-1; D ambiguous. Germline values: CDR1 LNHDA, CDR2 SQIVND (reference sequence). The CDR3 totals 15 residues. V was cut by 4 bases and J by 1 base, with 13 bases left in between.

This rearrangement joins TRBV5-5 to TRBJ2-6, with a tentative D call TRBD2 (5 bases). Trimming removed 7 bases at V and 0 bases at J, with 8 bases between. The CDR3 consists of 14 residues. Germline V lookup: CDR1 SGHKS, CDR2 YYEKEE (reference sequence). Here the CDR3 DNA reads TGTGCCAGCGAGGAGGCCTCTGGGGCCAACGTCCTGACTTTC. This gives the protein CASEEASGANVLTF. The complete variable domain, with remaining parts taken from reference TRBV5-5 and TRBJ2-6, reads DAGVTQSPTHLIKTRGQQVTLRCSPISGHKSVSWYQQVLGQGPQFIFQYYEKEERGRGNFPDRFSARQFPNYSSELNVNALLLGDSALYLCASEEASGANVLTFGAGSRLTVL.

J is TRBJ2-3 and V is TRBV10-2; D is uncertain. Per the germline V gene, CDR1 is WSHSY and CDR2 is SAAADI. Trimming shortened V by 6 bases and J by 7 bases, and 8 bases separated the two germline ends. The CDR3 totals 11 residues. This CDR3 reads CASSDGYTQYF. As DNA, the CDR3 is TGCGCCAGCAGCGATGGGTATACGCAGTATTTT.

The chain combines TRBV29-1 with TRBJ2-7, with a possible D match to TRBD2 (6 bases). This CDR3 is 14 amino acids long. CDR1 and CDR2 from the germline V gene are SQVTM and ANQGSEA. V was cut by 0 bases and J by 5 bases, with 14 bases left in between. As DNA, the CDR3 is TGCAGCGTTGAAGATCCGGAGGGGCGGAACGAGCAGTACTTC. Translated, it gives CSVEDPEGRNEQYF.

J is TRBJ1-5 and V is TRBV2; 7 positions match TRBD1. J lost 5 bases, V lost 6 bases, and 7 bases had no gene match. There are 14 residues in the CDR3. Germline V gene lookup returns CDR1 SNHLY and CDR2 FYNNEI. CDR3 region: CASRPTGSYQPQHF. The CDR3 DNA reads as TGTGCCAGCAGGCCGACAGGGTCATATCAGCCCCAGCATTTT.

The rearrangement links TRBV12-5 to TRBJ1-3, with a possible D match to TRBD1 (5 bases). Trimming shortened V by 2 bases and J by 5 bases, and 10 bases separated the two germline ends. CDR1 is LGHNT and CDR2 is FRNRAP in the germline V gene. The CDR3 contains 14 residues. As DNA, the CDR3 is TGTGCTAGTGGTTTGTCGGGGACTAGAAACACCATATATTTT. Translating it yields CASGLSGTRNTIYF. The variable domain in full, completed from reference TRBV12-5 and TRBJ1-3, reads DARVTQTPRHKVTEMGQEVTMRCQPILGHNTVFWYRQTMMQGLELLAYFRNRAPLDDSGMPKDRFSAEMPDATLATLKIQPSEPRDSAVYFCASGLSGTRNTIYFGEGSWLTVV.

The V and J genes are TRBV6-6 and TRBJ1-6; D is unresolved. CDR1 and CDR2 from the germline V gene are MNHNY and SVGAGI (reference sequence). V was pared by 2 bases and J by 4 bases, with 9 bases between. The CDR3 extends over 15 amino acids. This CDR3 is CASSYEDRYNSPLHF. CDR3 DNA sequence: TGTGCCAGCAGTTACGAGGATCGGTATAATTCACCCCTCCACTTT.

The V and J genes are TRBV25-1 and TRBJ2-7; D perhaps matches TRBD1 (6 bases). V dropped 5 bases and J dropped 9 bases, with 14 bases sitting between them. This CDR3 comprises 12 residues. The V gene's germline CDR1 is MGHDK and CDR2 SYGVNS. The CDR3 sequence is CASSLTGSRQYF. The CDR3 DNA is TGTGCCAGCAGTCTCACAGGGTCGCGGCAGTACTTC.

The table lists this clone with a few counts. The rearrangement links TRBV11-2 to TRBJ1-2, with TRBD1 matching over 8 bases. CDR1 and CDR2 from the germline V gene are SGHAT and FQNNGV. The CDR3 has 15 residues. With V trimmed by 2 bases and J by 4 bases, 6 bases remained unmatched. CDR3 DNA sequence: TGTGCCAGCAGCTTATTTCTGGGGACAGGCTATGGCTACACCTTC. Its translation: CASSLFLGTGYGYTF.

The chain employs TRBV10-3 and TRBJ1-1, with D possibly matching TRBD1 (5 bases). From germline, CDR1 is ENHRY and CDR2 SYGVKD. The CDR3 runs 13 residues. The V end was cut by 10 bases, the J end by 0 bases, with 12 bases between. Here the CDR3 DNA reads TGTGCCAGCAACCCAGGGTTGAACACTGAAGCTTTCTTT. Protein product: CASNPGLNTEAFF.

The J gene is TRBJ2-3, the V gene TRBV6-5; TRBD1 agrees at 7 bases. J lost 6 bases, V lost 0 bases, and 6 bases had no gene match. The V gene's germline CDR1 is MNHEY and CDR2 SVGAGI. This CDR3 spans 15 amino acids. As DNA, the CDR3 is TGTGCCAGCAGTTACTCGGGGACAGTTGAGGATACGCAGTATTTT. Protein: CASSYSGTVEDTQYF.

V and J are TRBV18 and TRBJ2-5; the D gene is possibly TRBD2 (6 bases). The CDR3 sequence is 20 residues long. The V and J ends lost 3 bases and 3 bases respectively, with 29 bases between them. The V gene's germline CDR1 is KGHSH and CDR2 LQKENI. CDR3 nucleotide sequence: TGTGCCAGCTCACCTCGAGGGGCGGGGACCGGGGACCACGCCAAAGAGACCCAGTACTTC. This codes for CASSPRGAGTGDHAKETQYF.

This chain links TRBV5-1 with TRBJ1-1; the match to TRBD1 covers 7 bases. Germline V lookup: CDR1 SGHRS, CDR2 YFSETQ. The CDR3 totals 15 residues. After removal of 4 bases from V and 0 bases from J, the junction contained 6 bases not matched to a gene. CDR3 amino acids: CASSHSGTVNTEAFF. The CDR3 nucleotides are TGCGCCAGCAGCCATTCCGGGACAGTGAACACTGAAGCTTTCTTT.

In its sample, this clone was seen once. The chain carries TRBV30 and TRBJ2-3, with D maybe TRBD2 (5 bases). The V end was cut by 2 bases, the J end by 6 bases, with 9 bases between. CDR1 and CDR2 (germline): GTSNPN, SVGIG (reference sequence). The CDR3 loop spans 12 amino acids. CDR3 amino acids: CAWSKEVDTQYF. For the CDR3, the DNA is TGTGCCTGGAGTAAGGAGGTTGATACGCAGTATTTT.

This chain links TRBV18 with TRBJ2-3, with TRBD2 as a possible D gene (5 bases). Per the germline V gene, CDR1 is KGHSH and CDR2 is LQKENI. Trimming left V 1 base short and J 1 base short, with 9 bases between. This CDR3 has 15 residues. The CDR3 region has the DNA TGTGCCAGCTCACCACTTGGGAGAGGCACAGATACGCAGTATTTT. Translating it yields CASSPLGRGTDTQYF.

This chain joins TRBV11-2 and TRBJ2-2; D unresolved. The CDR3 is made up of 14 amino acids. Trimming pared 5 bases from V and 4 bases from J, leaving 11 bases between. Germline V lookup: CDR1 SGHAT, CDR2 FQNNGV. The CDR3 DNA follows: TGTGCCAGCAGCCCCCGTTGGGGCACCGGGGAGCTGTTTTTT. It yields the protein CASSPRWGTGELFF.

The chain uses TRBV11-2 and TRBJ2-7; no reliable D call. V lost 2 bases and J lost 3, with 2 bases in between. This CDR3 comprises 11 residues. The germline gives CDR1 SGHAT, CDR2 FQNNGV. CDR3: CASSLNYEQYF. The CDR3 DNA sequence: TGTGCCAGCAGCTTAAACTACGAGCAGTACTTC.

CDR3 bases: TGTGCCTGGAGTGTTGACAGGAGGGATTCACCCCTCCACTTT. Protein sequence: CAWSVDRRDSPLHF. The V gene is TRBV30, the J gene TRBJ1-6; perhaps TRBD1 as D (6 bases). V was trimmed by 0 bases and J by 8 bases, leaving 11 bases between them. Looked up from germline, CDR1 is GTSNPN and CDR2 is SVGIG (reference sequence). There are 14 residues in the CDR3.

The chain is built from TRBV30 and TRBJ1-2, with D unclear. Trimming pared 0 bases from V and 6 bases from J, leaving 5 bases between. Germline values: CDR1 GTSNPN, CDR2 SVGIG (reference sequence). This CDR3 is 11 amino acids long. The CDR3 here is CAWSVKNGYTF. In nucleotides, the CDR3 is TGTGCCTGGAGTGTAAAGAATGGCTACACCTTC.

This clone was seen a single time. CDR3 residues: CASSPIRDRDREQYF. The CDR3 bases are TGTGCCAGCTCACCAATCCGGGACAGGGATCGGGAGCAGTACTTC. The rearrangement uses TRBV18 and TRBJ2-5, with 9 bases lining up with TRBD1. The J segment lost 11 bases and the V segment lost 2 bases, leaving 12 bases of the junction unmatched. Germline V gene lookup returns CDR1 KGHSH and CDR2 LQKENI. The CDR3 is made up of 15 amino acids.

A few counts support this clone. V and J are TRBV18 and TRBJ1-3; D remains unclear. The length of the CDR3 is 13 residues. Germline assignment: CDR1 KGHSH and CDR2 LQKENI. V was trimmed by 3 bases and J by 8 bases, leaving 11 bases between them. The CDR3 region has the DNA TGTGCCAGCTCACCGATGGACGGGGACACCATATATTTT. This gives the protein CASSPMDGDTIYF.

The rearrangement joins TRBV25-1 to TRBJ1-3; D is ambiguous. Trimming left V 6 bases short and J 8 bases short, with 8 bases between. Germline values: CDR1 MGHDK, CDR2 SYGVNS. This CDR3 is built from 11 residues. The CDR3 loop reads CASRNGDTIYF. The CDR3 DNA follows: TGTGCCAGCAGAAACGGAGACACCATATATTTT.

J is TRBJ1-6 and V is TRBV6-1, with TRBD1 as a possible D gene (5 bases). This CDR3 comprises 18 residues. The germline gives CDR1 MNHNS, CDR2 SASEGT. With 4 bases removed from V and 1 base from J, the gap between germline ends came to 17 bases. The CDR3 nucleotides read TGTGCCAGCAGTGGGCAGACAGCCACCCATTCCTATAATTCACCCCTCCACTTT. Translating it yields CASSGQTATHSYNSPLHF.